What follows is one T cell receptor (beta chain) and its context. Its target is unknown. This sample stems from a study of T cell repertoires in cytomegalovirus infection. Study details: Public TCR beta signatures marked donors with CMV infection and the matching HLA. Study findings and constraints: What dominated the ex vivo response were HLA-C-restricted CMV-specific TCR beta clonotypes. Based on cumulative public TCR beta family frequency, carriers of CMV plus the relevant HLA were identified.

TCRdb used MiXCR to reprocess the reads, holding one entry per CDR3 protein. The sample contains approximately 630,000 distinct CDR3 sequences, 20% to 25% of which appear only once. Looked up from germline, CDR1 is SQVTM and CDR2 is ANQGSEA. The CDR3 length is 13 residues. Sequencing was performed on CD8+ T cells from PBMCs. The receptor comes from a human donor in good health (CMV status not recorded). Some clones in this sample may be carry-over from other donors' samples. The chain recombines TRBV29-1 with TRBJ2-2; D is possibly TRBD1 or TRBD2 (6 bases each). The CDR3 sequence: CIIRGPSTGELFF. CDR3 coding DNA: TGCATCATTCGGGGGCCCAGCACCGGGGAGCTGTTTTTT.